The source of this TCR beta chain is a study of cytomegalovirus exposure and HLA in healthy donors. Whole-study results and caveats: TCR association rates varied by HLA locus in a later analysis, with DRB1 highest and HLA-C lowest. The study flagged some 180 TCR beta chains as cytomegalovirus-associated.

PCR was performed using 60 Vbeta and 13 Jbeta primers. Sequencing used immunoSEQ multiplex PCR; TCRdb keeps in-frame clones, though not all of them. The table records fewer than 200,000 clones, about 82% of them present only once. In the case of this clone: Its specificity is unknown.

The length of the CDR3 is 20 residues. Trimming removed 0 bases at V and 3 bases at J, with 27 bases between. The germline V gene encodes CDR1 SGDLS and CDR2 YYNGEE. The material sequenced was PBMCs. This TCR derives from a woman under 30 in good health and CMV-seronegative. The chain has TRBV9 and TRBJ2-5; TRBD2 might be the D (5 bases). The CDR3 here is CASSVVVYGLRDIREETQYF. CDR3 DNA: TGTGCCAGCAGCGTAGTTGTCTACGGGCTCCGGGATATTCGGGAAGAGACCCAGTACTTC.